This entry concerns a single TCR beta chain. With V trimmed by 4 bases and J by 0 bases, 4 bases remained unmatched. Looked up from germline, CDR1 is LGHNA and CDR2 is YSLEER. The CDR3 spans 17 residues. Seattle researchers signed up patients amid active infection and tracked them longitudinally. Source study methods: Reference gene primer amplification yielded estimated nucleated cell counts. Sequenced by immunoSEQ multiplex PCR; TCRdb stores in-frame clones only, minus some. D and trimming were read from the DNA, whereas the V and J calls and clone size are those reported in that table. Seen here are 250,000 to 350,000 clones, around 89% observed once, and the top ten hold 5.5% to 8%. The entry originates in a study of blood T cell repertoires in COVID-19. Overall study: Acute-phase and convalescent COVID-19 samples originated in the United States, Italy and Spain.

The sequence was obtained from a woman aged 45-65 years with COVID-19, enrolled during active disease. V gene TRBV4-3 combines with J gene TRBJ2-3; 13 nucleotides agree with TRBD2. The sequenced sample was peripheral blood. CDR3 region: CASSPGTSGTSTDTQYF. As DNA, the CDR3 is TGCGCCAGCAGCCCGGGGACTAGCGGGACTAGCACAGATACGCAGTATTTT.